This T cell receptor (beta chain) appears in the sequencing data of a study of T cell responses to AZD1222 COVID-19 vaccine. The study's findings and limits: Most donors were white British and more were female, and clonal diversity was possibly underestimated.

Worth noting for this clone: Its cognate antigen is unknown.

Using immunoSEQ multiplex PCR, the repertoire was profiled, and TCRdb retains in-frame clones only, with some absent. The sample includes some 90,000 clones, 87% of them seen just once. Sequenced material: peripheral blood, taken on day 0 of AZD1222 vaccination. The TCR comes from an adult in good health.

As DNA, the CDR3 is TGCGCCAGCAGCGTAGGACAGGGGACCCACTATGGCTACACCTTC. It encodes CASSVGQGTHYGYTF. This chain joins TRBV5-1 and TRBJ1-2; TRBD1 aligns across 9 bases. This CDR3 has 15 residues. Trimming removed 4 bases from V and 3 bases from J; junction bases left unmatched: 7. Germline V lookup: CDR1 SGHRS, CDR2 YFSETQ.